These 23 T cell receptor beta chains share one sample of origin, sequenced in a study of blood T cell repertoires in COVID-19. Repertoires were generated with immunoSEQ multiplex PCR, while TCRdb's copy carries only in-frame clones and drops some. The sample has 390,000 or so clones, 70% to 90% seen once. Specimen: peripheral blood. The receptors stem from a woman aged 30 to 39 with COVID-19, enrolled during active disease.

This clone was seen a few times. The chain is built from TRBV10-3 and TRBJ1-1; 7 bases are a match to TRBD1. CDR3 length equals 12 residues. Germline CDR1 reads ENHRY; CDR2 reads SYGVKD. The ends lost 3 bases at V and 7 bases at J; junction bases unmatched: 2. For the CDR3, the DNA is TGTGCCATCAGTGAAGGGACAGATGAAGCTTTCTTT. Protein sequence: CAISEGTDEAFF.

The chain joins TRBV24-1 to TRBJ1-2; D may be TRBD1 (6 bases). With 4 bases removed from V and 8 bases from J, the gap between germline ends came to 10 bases. Germline CDR1 KGHDR, CDR2 SFDVKD. The CDR3 contains 12 residues. CDR3 sequence (DNA): TGTGCCACCAGTGACCTGGACAGCGGCTACACCTTC. Its translation is CATSDLDSGYTF.

The chain combines TRBV5-1 with TRBJ2-2, with 9 nucleotides matching TRBD2. CDR1 SGHRS and CDR2 YFSETQ come from the germline V gene. The CDR3 length is 20 residues. The junction had 19 bases not matched to a gene; V was cut back by 1 base and J by 6 bases. The chain's CDR3 is CASSLFSRGKAGGSAGELFF. CDR3 nucleotide sequence: TGCGCCAGCAGCTTGTTCTCCAGGGGGAAAGCGGGAGGATCGGCCGGGGAGCTGTTTTTT.

This clone was recorded once. The chain employs TRBV6-2 or TRBV6-3 and TRBJ1-2; D gene ambiguous. Deletions cut 5 bases from V and 3 bases from J, with 13 bases between. Germline loops: CDR1 MNHEY, CDR2 SVGEGT. The CDR3 length is 14 residues. Here the CDR3 reads CASSRGKGHYGYTF. The CDR3 DNA reads as TGTGCCAGCAGTAGAGGTAAAGGCCACTATGGCTACACCTTC.

The chain employs TRBV12-3 or TRBV12-4 and TRBJ1-5, with a possible D match to TRBD1 (5 bases). The CDR3 spans 13 residues. V was clipped by 5 bases and J by 9 bases, with 14 bases between them. The CDR3 nucleotides are TGTGCCAGCAGTGGGGCCCTATTGGGGCCCCAGCATTTT. Encoded protein: CASSGALLGPQHF.

This sequence joins TRBV28 and TRBJ2-3; TRBD2 agrees at 8 bases. V trimming: 10 bases; J trimming: 4 bases; junction bases outside the gene matches: 10. The CDR3 is 14 amino acids. Germline V lookup: CDR1 MDHEN, CDR2 SYDVKM. CDR3 coding DNA: TGTGCCACCCTGAGCGGGAGCGCAGCAGATACGCAGTATTTT. Encoded protein: CATLSGSAADTQYF.

The chain uses TRBV6-5 and TRBJ2-2; 8 bases are shared with TRBD2. The CDR3 extends over 15 amino acids. V lost 2 bases, J lost 5 bases, and 4 bases stayed unmatched. Germline V gene sequence: CDR1 MNHEY, CDR2 SVGAGI. The CDR3 protein is CASSYTRLATGELFF. Here the CDR3 DNA reads TGTGCCAGCAGTTACACAAGACTAGCGACCGGGGAGCTGTTTTTT.

The V call is TRBV5-1, the J call TRBJ2-5; 14 bases agree with TRBD2. CDR1 is SGHRS and CDR2 is YFSETQ in the germline V gene. CDR3 length: 15 amino acids. J lost 5 bases, V lost 6 bases, and 6 bases had no gene match. For the CDR3, the DNA is TGCGCCAGCACCGAGGGACTAGCGGGAGTGGAGACCCAGTACTTC. This translates into CASTEGLAGVETQYF.

This clone was observed a few times. The chain links TRBV28 to TRBJ1-5; D ambiguous. Trimming took off 6 bases at V and 5 bases at J, with 14 bases between the two ends. The CDR3 spans 14 residues. CDR1 and CDR2 from the germline V gene are MDHEN and SYDVKM. The CDR3 sequence is CASREPGSYQPQHF. CDR3 nucleotides: TGTGCCAGCAGGGAACCGGGGTCATATCAGCCCCAGCATTTT.

The gene calls are TRBV10-1 and TRBJ2-3; 7 bases line up with TRBD2. V trimming: 4 bases; J trimming: 2 bases; junction bases outside the gene matches: 9. This CDR3 spans 16 amino acids. CDR1 WNHNN and CDR2 SYGVQD come from the germline V gene (reference sequence). CDR3 residues: CASSGSSGAPTDTQYF. The CDR3 coding sequence is TGCGCCAGCAGTGGCTCTAGCGGAGCCCCCACAGATACGCAGTATTTT.

This clone was counted once. The rearrangement joins TRBV5-1 to TRBJ2-1, with 11 bases aligning to TRBD2. Trimming removed 4 bases from V and 5 bases from J; junction bases left unmatched: 5. The CDR3 has 15 residues. The germline V gene has CDR1 SGHRS and CDR2 YFSETQ. In DNA form, the CDR3 reads TGCGCCAGCAGCCAACTGGGACTAGCGGACAATGAGCAGTTCTTC. It translates to CASSQLGLADNEQFF.

Here the CDR3 reads CASSLALNTEAFF. The CDR3 bases are TGTGCCAGCAGCTTGGCTCTGAACACTGAAGCTTTCTTT. The gene calls are TRBV5-4 and TRBJ1-1; D unclear. CDR3 length equals 13 residues. Trimming cost V 0 bases and J 0 bases, with 3 bases left between them. The germline CDR1 and CDR2 sequences are SGHNT and YYREEE (reference sequence).

On this clone: A clone one base away is much larger, so this may be a read error. The chain carries TRBV19 and TRBJ1-5, with no clear D. V was trimmed by 3 bases and J by 1 base, leaving 4 bases between them. Germline V lookup: CDR1 LNHDA, CDR2 SQIVND (reference sequence). This CDR3 is built from 13 residues. The CDR3 DNA reads TGTGCCAGTAGTATTGAGAGCAATCAGCCCCAGCATTTT. Translation: CASSIESNQPQHF.

The rearrangement links TRBV12-5 to TRBJ1-1; a possible D gene is TRBD1 (6 bases). The CDR3 has 12 amino acids. The V gene lost 2 bases and the J gene lost 5 bases, with 6 bases spanning the gap. The V gene's germline CDR1 is LGHNT and CDR2 FRNRAP. CDR3 residues: CASGLTGTEAFF. CDR3 nucleotide sequence: TGTGCTAGTGGTTTGACAGGGACTGAAGCTTTCTTT.

The rearrangement joins TRBV19 to TRBJ2-5; tentatively, D is TRBD2 (5 bases). CDR1 and CDR2 from the germline V gene are LNHDA and SQIVND (reference sequence). The CDR3 totals 14 residues. Trimming took 3 bases from V and 2 from J, leaving 10 bases between them. The chain's CDR3 is CASSIEADQETQYF. CDR3 coding DNA: TGTGCCAGTAGTATCGAAGCGGATCAAGAGACCCAGTACTTC.

The chain combines TRBV5-6 with TRBJ2-2; tentatively, D is TRBD1 (7 bases). The germline V gene has CDR1 SGHDT and CDR2 YYEEEE. The CDR3 loop spans 14 amino acids. V lost 7 bases and J lost 4, with 14 bases in between. The CDR3, as DNA: TGTGCCAGCCTACAGGGGAGGTCCACCGGGGAGCTGTTTTTT. It is translated as CASLQGRSTGELFF. Variable domain in full (rest from reference TRBV5-6 and TRBJ2-2): DAGVTQSPTHLIKTRGQQVTLRCSPKSGHDTVSWYQQALGQGPQFIFQYYEEEERQRGNFPDRFSGHQFPNYSSELNVNALLLGDSALYLCASLQGRSTGELFFGEGSRLTVL.

The chain combines TRBV6-6 with TRBJ2-5, with TRBD1 as a possible D gene (6 bases). The CDR3 sequence is 16 residues long. CDR1 MNHNY and CDR2 SVGAGI come from the germline V gene (reference sequence). V shed 4 bases and J shed 7 bases, with 22 bases lying between them. The CDR3 here is CASSFPGERPAGTQYF. The CDR3 DNA reads TGTGCCAGCAGTTTCCCAGGGGAACGGCCCGCTGGGACCCAGTACTTC.

As DNA, the CDR3 is TGCAGTGCTCTTCCCGGGACTATAAAGTATTTT. It codes for CSALPGTIKYF. The V and J genes are TRBV20-1 and TRBJ2-3; TRBD2 agrees at 7 bases. The CDR3 runs 11 residues. Germline V CDR1 and CDR2: DFQATT, SNEGSKA (reference sequence). Trimming cost V 5 bases and J 13 bases; bases outside gene matches: 9.

The V and J genes are TRBV11-2 and TRBJ2-5; possibly TRBD1 for D (6 bases). V dropped 5 bases and J dropped 5 bases, with 15 bases sitting between them. The length of the CDR3 is 14 residues. The germline CDR1 and CDR2 sequences are SGHAT and FQNNGV. Here the CDR3 reads CASSRWGLEETQYF. The CDR3 DNA follows: TGTGCCAGCAGCCGGTGGGGGCTAGAGGAGACCCAGTACTTC. The full variable domain, in which reference TRBV11-2 and TRBJ2-5 provide the parts outside the CDR3, is EAGVAQSPRYKIIEKRQSVAFWCNPISGHATLYWYQQILGQGPKLLIQFQNNGVVDDSQLPKDRFSAERLKGVDSTLKIQPAKLEDSAVYLCASSRWGLEETQYFGPGTRLLVL.

Only one count was recorded for this clone. The chain employs TRBV7-9 and TRBJ1-4; 8 bases match TRBD1. V shed 5 bases, J shed 8 bases, and the junction held 16 bases outside the gene matches. Germline V lookup: CDR1 SEHNR, CDR2 FQNEAQ (reference sequence). The CDR3 runs 17 residues. The CDR3 DNA follows: TGTGCCAGCAGCCCTAACCTTCGACAGGGGAGGGAAGAAAAACTGTTTTTT. Its translation is CASSPNLRQGREEKLFF.

The chain carries TRBV28 and TRBJ2-1, with D perhaps matching TRBD2 (6 bases). The V gene lost 4 bases and the J gene lost 0 bases, with 10 bases spanning the gap. The CDR3 length is 15 residues. Germline-derived CDR1 and CDR2 are MDHEN and SYDVKM. The CDR3 nucleotides are TGTGCCAGCAGTTGGGGAGGTGCCTCCTACAATGAGCAGTTCTTC. Translated, it gives CASSWGGASYNEQFF.

This chain connects TRBV10-3 to TRBJ1-1, with TRBD1 matching over 9 bases. V lost 5 bases, J lost 1 base, and 2 bases stayed unmatched. Germline V CDR1 and CDR2: ENHRY, SYGVKD. CDR3 length: 14 residues. The CDR3: CAISRTGENTEAFF. The CDR3 nucleotides are TGTGCCATCAGTAGGACAGGGGAGAACACTGAAGCTTTCTTT.

The chain uses TRBV29-1 and TRBJ1-2; 7 positions match TRBD1. Unmatched junction bases numbered 3, after V lost 7 bases and J lost 1 base. The CDR3 has 12 amino acids. Germline CDR1 and CDR2: SQVTM and ANQGSEA. DNA of the CDR3: TGCAGCGGGAGGGACAGTAACTATGGCTACACCTTC. This gives the protein CSGRDSNYGYTF.